This T cell receptor beta chain was documented in a study of post-analysis software for immune sequencing data. Study conclusions and caveats: Controls showed lower frequencies than patients for roughly five TRBV segments, and TRBV5-6, TRBV5-1 and TRBV20-1 were among these. Compared against controls, patients with multiple sclerosis displayed significantly lower normalized Chao1 diversity. F measure showed strong co-clustering of same-batch samples.

Note on this clonotype: No antigen is known for it.

Germline loops: CDR1 SGHTA, CDR2 FQGNSA. The CDR3 is made up of 12 amino acids. V was clipped by 2 bases and J by 6 bases, with 5 bases between them. TCR beta cDNA libraries had unique molecular identifiers. Some 540,000 cDNA molecules were obtained from about 1 to 10 million T cells. TCRdb re-called the PCR reads with MiXCR, one entry per CDR3 protein. Among approximately 350,000 distinct CDR3 sequences listed, roughly 35% were seen once. Input material: blood. This chain links TRBV7-2 with TRBJ1-5, with D unresolved. This sequence originates from a girl between 10 and 17 years old with multiple sclerosis. The CDR3 sequence is CASSLTAQPQHF. CDR3 in DNA: TGTGCCAGCAGCTTAACGGCTCAGCCCCAGCATTTT.